The 22 T cell receptor beta chains below come from one sample, sequenced in a study of OX40 agonist ivuxolimab in advanced cancers. Profiled with immunoSEQ multiplex PCR; TCRdb holds only in-frame clones, not every one. The sample shows more than 80,000 clones, 94% of them seen only once. Sample: CD4+ or CD8+ T cells sorted from blood, taken in a trial of the OX40 agonist ivuxolimab. Every receptor here comes from an adult with an advanced solid tumor such as melanoma, head and neck, liver or kidney cancer.

Remarks on this clone: One end of the junction fails to match germline, which may point to a read error. This chain links TRBV7-7 with TRBJ2-1; D is unresolved. The CDR3 sequence is 13 residues long. Germline CDR1 is SSHAT and CDR2 is FNYEAQ (reference sequence). The CDR3 DNA sequence: TGTGCTAGCAGCTTAACGGGTGGGCATGAGCAGTTCTTC. Encoded protein: CASSLTGGHEQFF.

The CDR3 DNA is TGCGCCAGCAGCTTGGGGCCCAACACAGATACGCAGTATTTT. Translation gives CASSLGPNTDTQYF. The chain recombines TRBV5-1 with TRBJ2-3; D is unclear. Germline V gene data show CDR1 as SGHRS and CDR2 as YFSETQ. The CDR3 is 14 amino acids. V gave up 0 bases and J gave up 2 bases, with 7 bases separating them.

The chain uses TRBV4-3 and TRBJ1-3; D call uncertain. This CDR3 has 15 residues. Per the germline V gene, CDR1 is LGHNA and CDR2 is YSLEER. V was trimmed by 1 base and J by 2 bases, leaving 9 bases between them. The CDR3 region has the DNA TGCGCCAGCAGCCAAGCAACGGGAACTGGAAACACCATATATTTT. Translated, it gives CASSQATGTGNTIYF.

The chain carries TRBV7-2 and TRBJ1-3; tentatively, D is TRBD1 (5 bases). V was cut by 1 base and J by 2 bases, with 12 bases left in between. The CDR3 loop spans 16 amino acids. In germline, CDR1 is SGHTA, CDR2 FQGNSA. CDR3 in amino acids: CASSLEWGATGNTIYF. CDR3 coding DNA: TGTGCCAGCAGCTTAGAATGGGGCGCGACTGGAAACACCATATATTTT.

This sequence joins TRBV27 and TRBJ2-7; 10 bases match TRBD1. Germline V gene sequence: CDR1 MNHEY, CDR2 SMNVEV (reference sequence). The CDR3 is 16 amino acids. J was trimmed by 4 bases and V by 6 bases; bases with no gene match: 12. The CDR3 DNA is TGTGCCAGCAGACCCCGGGACAGGGGTAGGAAATACGAGCAGTACTTC. Its protein product is CASRPRDRGRKYEQYF.

The chain joins TRBV2 to TRBJ2-1; 9 bases agree with TRBD2. V gave up 3 bases and J gave up 9 bases; unmatched junction bases: 12. There are 16 residues in the CDR3. Germline CDR1 is SNHLY and CDR2 is FYNNEI. The CDR3 region has the DNA TGTGCCAGCAGTGAGCCTAGCGGGGCTGTAAAGGGTGAGCAGTTCTTC. This gives the protein CASSEPSGAVKGEQFF.

This chain uses TRBV19 with TRBJ2-1; D tentatively fits TRBD1 or TRBD2 (6 bases each). In germline, CDR1 is LNHDA, CDR2 SQIVND (reference sequence). The length of the CDR3 is 15 residues. V lost 6 bases to trimming and J lost 4 bases, with 16 bases between them. CDR3 nucleotides: TGTGCCAGTAGGCCTAGCGCAAGGGGGTACAATGAGCAGTTCTTC. This encodes CASRPSARGYNEQFF.

The chain combines TRBV28 with TRBJ2-5; D call uncertain. The V end was cut by 6 bases, the J end by 3 bases, with 11 bases between. The CDR3 covers 13 residues. Germline CDR1 reads MDHEN; CDR2 reads SYDVKM. The CDR3 loop is CASSPTEKETQYF. CDR3 nucleotide sequence: TGTGCCAGCAGCCCGACGGAGAAAGAGACCCAGTACTTC.

The chain is built from TRBV19 and TRBJ2-7; D possibly corresponds to TRBD2 (6 bases). The germline V gene has CDR1 LNHDA and CDR2 SQIVND (reference sequence). This CDR3 is 14 amino acids long. V was shortened by 6 bases and J by 2 bases, with 14 bases between the two germline ends. As DNA, the CDR3 is TGTGCCAGTAGCCCCGGGACGGGAGCCTACGAGCAGTACTTC. It specifies CASSPGTGAYEQYF.

J is TRBJ1-2 and V is TRBV29-1, with 9 bases lining up with TRBD1. This CDR3 spans 14 amino acids. CDR1 is SQVTM and CDR2 is ANQGSEA in the germline V gene. V was pared by 6 bases and J by 6 bases, with 11 bases of the junction left unmatched. CDR3 sequence reads: CSVHPGQGWDGYTF. CDR3 sequence (DNA): TGCAGCGTCCACCCGGGACAGGGATGGGATGGCTACACCTTC.

V gene TRBV13 combines with J gene TRBJ2-3; D ambiguous. The length of the CDR3 is 12 residues. The germline gives CDR1 PRHDT, CDR2 FYEKMQ (reference sequence). V was clipped by 0 bases and J by 6 bases, with 4 bases between them. CDR3 DNA sequence: TGTGCCAGCAGCTTAGGAAAGGATACGCAGTATTTT. This translates into CASSLGKDTQYF.

The V call is TRBV2, the J call TRBJ2-1; TRBD2 aligns across 8 bases. This CDR3 comprises 16 residues. The V segment lost 2 bases and the J segment 0 bases; nucleotides outside the gene matches: 3. From germline, CDR1 is SNHLY and CDR2 FYNNEI. The CDR3 DNA is TGTGCCAGCAGTGAATGGGCGGGGGGCTCCTACAATGAGCAGTTCTTC. Translated: CASSEWAGGSYNEQFF.

The chain couples TRBV29-1 to TRBJ1-2; D is possibly TRBD1 (6 bases). CDR1 is SQVTM and CDR2 is ANQGSEA in the germline V gene. The CDR3 length is 13 residues. Trimming took off 3 bases at V and 4 bases at J, with 12 bases between the two ends. The CDR3 sequence: CSVDRQEGYGYTF. DNA of the CDR3: TGCAGCGTTGACCGACAGGAGGGCTATGGCTACACCTTC.

CDR3 DNA: TGTGCCACCCTCCTAGTTGGCGGGTCGACTGGGGCCAACGTCCTGACTTTC. Translation: CATLLVGGSTGANVLTF. V gene TRBV2 combines with J gene TRBJ2-6, with D possibly being TRBD2 (5 bases). Germline-derived CDR1 and CDR2 are SNHLY and FYNNEI. V was pared by 10 bases and J by 2 bases, with 21 bases between. The CDR3 runs to 17 residues.

The chain has TRBV5-1 and TRBJ2-7; 9 positions match TRBD2. The CDR3 runs to 17 residues. The trim removed 0 bases at V and 2 bases at J, leaving 9 bases unmatched. Germline V CDR1 and CDR2: SGHRS, YFSETQ. This CDR3 is CASSLEFPGGRAYEQYF. CDR3 nucleotides: TGCGCCAGCAGCTTGGAGTTCCCTGGCGGGAGGGCCTACGAGCAGTACTTC.

V gene TRBV6-1 combines with J gene TRBJ2-7; D remains unclear. The CDR3 contains 12 residues. Germline assignment: CDR1 MNHNS and CDR2 SASEGT. V lost 5 bases and J 12 bases, leaving 17 bases between the germline ends. CDR3 sequence reads: CASSLNRVPSYF. For the CDR3, the DNA is TGTGCCAGCAGTCTCAACCGGGTCCCCTCGTACTTC.

This clone was observed a single time. V usage is TRBV14 and J usage is TRBJ2-2; 10 bases agree with TRBD2. V lost 1 base and J lost 2; bases outside the gene matches: 10. CDR1 SGHDN and CDR2 FVKESK come from the germline V gene. The CDR3 runs 19 residues. This chain's CDR3 is CASSQVPSGSPGNTGELFF. The CDR3, as DNA: TGTGCCAGCAGCCAAGTCCCTAGCGGGAGCCCAGGTAACACCGGGGAGCTGTTTTTT.

The J gene is TRBJ1-2, the V gene TRBV5-6; the match to TRBD1 covers 11 bases. Germline lookup yields CDR1 SGHDT and CDR2 YYEEEE. Losses at the gene ends were 4 bases for V and 8 bases for J; bases not matched to a gene: 7. CDR3 size: 14 residues. CDR3 in amino acids: CASSTGQGAWGYTF. CDR3 coding DNA: TGTGCCAGCAGCACCGGACAGGGGGCGTGGGGCTACACCTTC.

The chain uses TRBV27 and TRBJ2-1, with 9 bases aligning to TRBD2. Germline V gene lookup returns CDR1 MNHEY and CDR2 SMNVEV (reference sequence). V gave up 6 bases and J gave up 3 bases; unmatched junction bases: 9. The CDR3 consists of 16 residues. CDR3 sequence: CASSLQKAGGYNEQFF. In DNA, the CDR3 is TGTGCCAGCAGCCTCCAAAAAGCGGGGGGCTACAATGAGCAGTTCTTC.

Only one count was recorded for this clone. V gene TRBV11-2 combines with J gene TRBJ2-2; D remains ambiguous. From germline, CDR1 is SGHAT and CDR2 FQNNGV. The V end lost 4 bases, the J end lost 1 base, and 10 bases lay between the germline ends. The CDR3 has 15 amino acids. The CDR3 sequence is CASSSRALNTGELFF. CDR3 bases: TGTGCCAGCAGCTCCCGGGCCCTGAACACCGGGGAGCTGTTTTTT.

Only one count was recorded for this clone. Compared with germline, one end of the junction differs, possibly owing to a read error. This chain connects TRBV7-7 to TRBJ2-3; TRBD2 might be the D (5 bases). Germline lookup yields CDR1 SSHAT and CDR2 FNYEAQ (reference sequence). The CDR3 covers 16 residues. The CDR3 is CASSLDKWETTDTQYF. The CDR3 nucleotides are TGTGCTAGCAGCTTAGACAAATGGGAGACGACAGATACGCAGTATTTT.

The chain employs TRBV28 and TRBJ1-1; the D is unclear. The CDR3 consists of 16 residues. Germline CDR1 is MDHEN and CDR2 is SYDVKM. The V end lost 2 bases, the J end lost 4 bases, and 17 bases lay between the germline ends. This chain's CDR3 is CASSLRREALSTEAFF. Here the CDR3 DNA reads TGTGCCAGCAGTTTACGGCGGGAAGCCTTGAGCACTGAAGCTTTCTTT.